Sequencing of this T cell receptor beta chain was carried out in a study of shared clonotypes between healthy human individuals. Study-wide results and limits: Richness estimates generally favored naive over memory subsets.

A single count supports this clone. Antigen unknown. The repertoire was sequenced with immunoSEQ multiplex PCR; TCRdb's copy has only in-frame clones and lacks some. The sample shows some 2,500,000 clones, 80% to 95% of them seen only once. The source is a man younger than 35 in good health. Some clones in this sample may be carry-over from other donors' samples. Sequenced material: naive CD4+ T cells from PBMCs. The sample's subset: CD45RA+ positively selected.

The CDR3 here is CASSSWDRESVGYTF. CDR3 DNA sequence: TGTGCCAGCAGCTCCTGGGACAGGGAAAGCGTTGGCTACACCTTC. The genes are TRBV7-9 and TRBJ1-2, with TRBD1 matching 9 bases. The J segment lost 7 bases and the V segment lost 4 bases, leaving 10 bases of the junction unmatched. The CDR3 extends over 15 amino acids. Germline assignment: CDR1 SEHNR and CDR2 FQNEAQ (reference sequence).